This is a list of T cell receptor beta chains from one sample in a study of shared clonotypes between healthy human individuals. Clones were sequenced by immunoSEQ multiplex PCR, and TCRdb holds only the in-frame ones, with some missing. The sample gives roughly 2.5 million clones, approximately 90% of which show up once; over 0.12% is in the top ten. The sample comprised naive CD4+ T cells sorted from blood. The origin of the receptors is a man aged 18 to 35 in good health. Both conserved end residues are part of each CDR3. Fields, in order: clone size, V gene, J gene, CDR3 length, D gene, CDR3 protein, CDR3 DNA. D genes are given only for firm matches. Size is omitted from some rows. Given values are once, few, many or a class for expanded clones.

clone_size: NA; v_call: TRBV30; j_call: TRBJ1-2; cdr3_length: 14; d_call: TRBD1; cdr3_aa: CAWTIQGQGEGYTF; cdr3_nt: TGTGCCTGGACCATTCAGGGACAGGGGGAAGGCTACACCTTC
clone_size: NA; v_call: TRBV29-1; j_call: TRBJ2-7; cdr3_length: 13; d_call: TRBD1; cdr3_aa: CSVEGTGDYEQYF; cdr3_nt: TGCAGCGTTGAAGGGACAGGGGACTACGAGCAGTACTTC
clone_size: NA; v_call: TRBV19; j_call: TRBJ1-5; cdr3_length: 14; d_call: NA; cdr3_aa: CASSWDGSYQPQHF; cdr3_nt: TGTGCCAGTAGTTGGGACGGTTCGTATCAGCCCCAGCATTTT
clone_size: NA; v_call: TRBV7-2; j_call: TRBJ1-6; cdr3_length: 15; d_call: NA; cdr3_aa: CASRSIGQMFSPLHF; cdr3_nt: TGTGCCAGCAGATCCATTGGACAGATGTTTTCACCCCTCCACTTT
clone_size: NA; v_call: TRBV11-2; j_call: TRBJ1-4; cdr3_length: 15; d_call: NA; cdr3_aa: CASSLGTTVHEKLFF; cdr3_nt: TGTGCCAGCAGCTTGGGGACAACGGTCCATGAAAAACTGTTTTTT
clone_size: once; v_call: TRBV5-1; j_call: TRBJ1-2; cdr3_length: 15; d_call: NA; cdr3_aa: CASSLVGGAFYGYTF; cdr3_nt: TGCGCCAGCAGCTTGGTGGGGGGCGCATTCTATGGCTACACCTTC
clone_size: NA; v_call: TRBV5-1; j_call: TRBJ1-1; cdr3_length: 13; d_call: NA; cdr3_aa: CASTGGANTEAFF; cdr3_nt: TGCGCCAGCACCGGTGGGGCGAACACTGAAGCTTTCTTT
clone_size: NA; v_call: TRBV18; j_call: TRBJ2-5; cdr3_length: 13; d_call: NA; cdr3_aa: CASSSGYQETQYF; cdr3_nt: TGTGCCAGCTCATCGGGATACCAAGAGACCCAGTACTTC
clone_size: NA; v_call: TRBV7-2; j_call: TRBJ2-1; cdr3_length: 16; d_call: NA; cdr3_aa: CASSLSSGSSYNEQFF; cdr3_nt: TGTGCCAGCAGCTTATCCTCTGGTAGCTCCTACAATGAGCAGTTCTTC
clone_size: NA; v_call: TRBV5-4; j_call: TRBJ2-1; cdr3_length: 16; d_call: TRBD2; cdr3_aa: CASSLGTSGTSNEQFF; cdr3_nt: TGTGCCAGCAGCTTGGGGACTAGCGGGACCTCCAATGAGCAGTTCTTC
clone_size: NA; v_call: TRBV7-2; j_call: TRBJ2-1; cdr3_length: 16; d_call: TRBD2; cdr3_aa: CASSLYAGGVGDEQFF; cdr3_nt: TGTGCCAGCAGCTTATACGCCGGGGGGGTAGGCGATGAGCAGTTCTTC
clone_size: NA; v_call: TRBV2; j_call: TRBJ2-2; cdr3_length: 16; d_call: NA; cdr3_aa: CASSQGAPSNTGELFF; cdr3_nt: TGTGCCAGCAGCCAAGGGGCCCCCTCGAACACCGGGGAGCTGTTTTTT
clone_size: NA; v_call: TRBV18; j_call: TRBJ2-3; cdr3_length: 12; d_call: NA; cdr3_aa: CASSPLQNTQYF; cdr3_nt: TGTGCCAGCTCACCACTACAGAATACGCAGTATTTT
clone_size: NA; v_call: TRBV30; j_call: TRBJ1-3; cdr3_length: 14; d_call: TRBD1; cdr3_aa: CAWSRTGSGNTIYF; cdr3_nt: TGTGCCTGGAGTCGGACAGGCTCTGGAAACACCATATATTTT
clone_size: NA; v_call: TRBV7-8; j_call: TRBJ1-2; cdr3_length: 15; d_call: NA; cdr3_aa: CASSSIGGLGYGYTF; cdr3_nt: TGTGCCAGCAGCAGTATTGGGGGGCTTGGCTATGGCTACACCTTC
clone_size: NA; v_call: TRBV4-3; j_call: TRBJ2-7; cdr3_length: 17; d_call: TRBD2; cdr3_aa: CASSQELTLGGIYEQYF; cdr3_nt: TGCGCCAGCAGCCAAGAGTTAACCCTGGGAGGGATCTACGAGCAGTACTTC
clone_size: once; v_call: TRBV7-2; j_call: TRBJ2-5; cdr3_length: 19; d_call: TRBD1; cdr3_aa: CASSHRGTKGAVGQETQYF; cdr3_nt: TGTGCCAGCAGCCACCGAGGGACCAAGGGGGCCGTGGGGCAAGAGACCCAGTACTTC
clone_size: NA; v_call: TRBV10-3; j_call: TRBJ2-2; cdr3_length: 15; d_call: NA; cdr3_aa: CAISPLGANTGELFF; cdr3_nt: TGTGCCATCAGCCCCTTGGGTGCGAACACCGGGGAGCTGTTTTTT
clone_size: NA; v_call: TRBV4-3; j_call: TRBJ2-7; cdr3_length: 16; d_call: TRBD1; cdr3_aa: CASSQSDRVGRYEQYF; cdr3_nt: TGCGCCAGCAGCCAATCCGACAGGGTCGGGCGCTACGAGCAGTACTTC
clone_size: NA; v_call: TRBV5-6; j_call: TRBJ2-1; cdr3_length: 14; d_call: NA; cdr3_aa: CASSLGHIYNEQFF; cdr3_nt: TGTGCCAGCAGCTTGGGTCACATTTACAATGAGCAGTTCTTC
clone_size: once; v_call: TRBV19; j_call: TRBJ1-2; cdr3_length: 14; d_call: NA; cdr3_aa: CASTMVDKDYGYTF; cdr3_nt: TGTGCCAGTACCATGGTGGACAAAGACTATGGCTACACCTTC
clone_size: NA; v_call: TRBV5-6; j_call: TRBJ1-2; cdr3_length: 15; d_call: NA; cdr3_aa: CASSRKPTGREGYTF; cdr3_nt: TGTGCCAGCAGCCGAAAACCGACGGGGAGGGAGGGCTACACCTTC
clone_size: NA; v_call: TRBV5-1; j_call: TRBJ2-1; cdr3_length: 15; d_call: NA; cdr3_aa: CASSQTGGSYNEQFF; cdr3_nt: TGCGCCAGCAGTCAAACCGGGGGCTCCTACAATGAGCAGTTCTTC
clone_size: NA; v_call: TRBV10-3; j_call: TRBJ2-3; cdr3_length: 16; d_call: TRBD2; cdr3_aa: CAISASSGGSTDTQYF; cdr3_nt: TGTGCCATCAGTGCATCTAGCGGGGGAAGCACAGATACGCAGTATTTT
clone_size: NA; v_call: TRBV11-2; j_call: TRBJ1-1; cdr3_length: 16; d_call: NA; cdr3_aa: CASSLLLSGRNTEAFF; cdr3_nt: TGTGCCAGCAGCTTACTCCTTTCCGGGAGGAACACTGAAGCTTTCTTT
clone_size: NA; v_call: TRBV11-2; j_call: TRBJ2-7; cdr3_length: 13; d_call: NA; cdr3_aa: CASSLRGLYEQYF; cdr3_nt: TGTGCCAGCAGCTTACGTGGGTTGTACGAGCAGTACTTC
clone_size: NA; v_call: TRBV6-5; j_call: TRBJ2-6; cdr3_length: 15; d_call: NA; cdr3_aa: CASRWSSSGANVLTF; cdr3_nt: TGTGCCAGCAGATGGTCGAGCTCTGGGGCCAACGTCCTGACTTTC
clone_size: once; v_call: TRBV2; j_call: TRBJ2-2; cdr3_length: 14; d_call: NA; cdr3_aa: CASSSQGNTGELFF; cdr3_nt: TGTGCCAGCAGCTCACAGGGTAACACCGGGGAGCTGTTTTTT
clone_size: NA; v_call: TRBV5-4; j_call: TRBJ2-3; cdr3_length: 15; d_call: NA; cdr3_aa: CASSLDGSSTDTQYF; cdr3_nt: TGTGCCAGCAGTTTGGACGGGTCTAGCACAGATACGCAGTATTTT
clone_size: NA; v_call: TRBV5-1; j_call: TRBJ2-7; cdr3_length: 15; d_call: NA; cdr3_aa: CASSFDRRYSYEQYF; cdr3_nt: TGCGCCAGCAGCTTCGACAGGAGATACTCCTACGAGCAGTACTTC
clone_size: NA; v_call: TRBV7-9; j_call: TRBJ2-3; cdr3_length: 14; d_call: TRBD1; cdr3_aa: CASSLGQGPDTQYF; cdr3_nt: TGTGCCAGCAGCTTGGGACAGGGTCCAGATACGCAGTATTTT
clone_size: NA; v_call: TRBV5-6; j_call: TRBJ2-3; cdr3_length: 15; d_call: NA; cdr3_aa: CASSFGPAPTDTQYF; cdr3_nt: TGTGCCAGCAGCTTCGGCCCGGCTCCCACAGATACGCAGTATTTT
clone_size: few; v_call: TRBV10-3; j_call: TRBJ1-1; cdr3_length: 13; d_call: NA; cdr3_aa: CAIRPDGNTEAFF; cdr3_nt: TGTGCCATCAGACCGGACGGGAACACTGAAGCTTTCTTT
clone_size: NA; v_call: TRBV6-1; j_call: TRBJ1-1; cdr3_length: 15; d_call: NA; cdr3_aa: CASSTLGTPNTEAFF; cdr3_nt: TGTGCCAGCAGTACCCTCGGGACACCGAACACTGAAGCTTTCTTT
clone_size: once; v_call: TRBV14; j_call: TRBJ2-1; cdr3_length: 16; d_call: TRBD2; cdr3_aa: CASSQVSGLAGNEQFF; cdr3_nt: TGTGCCAGCAGCCAAGTAAGCGGACTAGCGGGAAATGAGCAGTTCTTC
clone_size: once; v_call: TRBV5-6; j_call: TRBJ2-1; cdr3_length: 14; d_call: NA; cdr3_aa: CASSLGGGIGEQFF; cdr3_nt: TGTGCCAGCAGCTTGGGTGGGGGGATAGGTGAGCAGTTCTTC